This T cell receptor beta chain comes out of a study of blood T cell repertoires in COVID-19 (dated by TCRdb to 2018 to 2020). As for the study more broadly: The collaborator samples originated in the United States, Italy and Spain and spanned the acute and convalescent phases of COVID-19. HLA class I and class II types, where available, came from metadata supplied by the sample provider rather than from assay-based typing. Subjects who had been exposed to COVID-19, were actively infected with it, or had recovered from it provided the deeply sampled blood TCRbeta repertoires that made up the dataset. The material from the prospective study consisted of cDNA or gDNA derived from T cells, B-cell-depleted T cells, or PBMCs. A de-identified subject ID, COVID-19 status, age in years and sex were almost always included in the sample metadata. Samples were obtained from the ongoing ImmuneRACE study (first 160 participants) and from 950 to 1,500 subjects provided by 6 global collaborators. The repertoires were released in a freely available public database intended as a resource for research on the immune response to SARS-CoV-2.

TCRbeta CDR3 regions were amplified from genomic DNA by means of the immunoSEQ Assay, a bias-controlled multiplex PCR. The authors' analysis ran thus. Within the assay, amplification of reference gene primers was used to estimate how many nucleated cells each sample contained. To quantify the absolute abundance of each unique TCRbeta CDR3 rearrangement, sequence reads were collapsed and filtered. For each sample, productive Simpson clonality was calculated as the square root of Simpson's diversity index over productive rearrangements. Held by TCRdb, this immuneACCESS table contains in-frame sequences only and omits some clones. Under half of the omission traces to an unresolved V gene where checked; the cause of the rest is unknown. That table furnishes V, J and clone size, whereas the DNA furnished D and trimming. The sample table shows 200,000 to 250,000 clones, and roughly 76% are seen once. The ten largest clonotypes hold roughly 8% of the sample.

This clone turned up a few times. The clone's antigen remains unknown. Per-nucleotide qualities are absent, and no much larger clonotype sits a single base away. There are 14 amino acids in the CDR3, from cysteine to phenylalanine inclusive. Only the CDR3 DNA is retained, 42 bases long and in frame from the first base. Deletion took 0 bases off V and 0 bases off J, with a span of 8 bases between the germline ends. For CDR1 and CDR2, the germline V gene (reference sequence) lists GTSNPN and SVGIG. Study-wide conclusions, independent of this receptor: The quantity of clinical and demographic metadata differed by source and by participant and was supplied without curation.

One collaborating source in Seattle enrolled patients while the patients were actively infected and followed the patients over time throughout the course of disease. Whole blood was collected in K2EDTA tubes by collaborating institutions according to the institutions' own protocols. Collaborator samples were shipped for TCRbeta analysis as frozen whole blood, isolated PBMCs, or DNA extracted from either sample type. Here the chain combines TRBV30 and TRBJ1-2; the D gene identity is not certain. The TCR was taken from an elderly woman with COVID-19, enrolled during active disease. Sample: peripheral blood. The CDR3 corresponds to CAWSVIRSNYGYTF. The sequence in DNA is TGTGCCTGGAGTGTAATCAGATCTAACTATGGCTACACCTTC.